This TCR beta chain was found in a study of blood T cell repertoires in COVID-19 (dated by TCRdb to 2020 to 2022). Broadly, across the study: Collaborator samples came from the United States, Italy and Spain and covered acute and convalescent phases of COVID-19. Where available, HLA class I and class II types were obtained from metadata supplied by the sample provider rather than from assay-based typing. The dataset comprised deeply sampled blood TCRbeta repertoires from subjects exposed to, actively infected with, or recovered from COVID-19. The samples were drawn from the first 160 participants of the ongoing ImmuneRACE study and from 1,254 subjects provided by 6 global collaborators. Nearly every sample came with metadata listing a de-identified subject ID, COVID-19 status, age in years and sex. The material from the prospective study consisted of cDNA or gDNA derived from T cells, B-cell-depleted T cells, or PBMCs. The repertoires were released in a freely available public database intended as a resource for research on the immune response to SARS-CoV-2. The paper's findings and limits, for the study overall: The quantity of clinical and demographic metadata differed by source and by participant and was supplied without curation.

CDR1 and CDR2 (LGHNT, FRNRAP) derive from the germline V gene. Compared with germline, V lacks 1 base and J lacks 4 bases; bases without a gene match: 3. The CDR3, from cysteine to phenylalanine, totals 16 residues. This entry keeps only the CDR3 DNA: 48 bases, framed from base 1. Whole blood was collected in K2EDTA tubes by collaborating institutions according to the institutions' own protocols. Collaborator samples were shipped for TCRbeta analysis as frozen whole blood, isolated PBMCs, or DNA extracted from either sample type. TCRbeta CDR3 regions were amplified from genomic DNA by means of the immunoSEQ Assay, a bias-controlled multiplex PCR. The study's own analysis went as follows. Within the assay, amplification of reference gene primers was used to estimate how many nucleated cells each sample contained. To quantify the absolute abundance of each unique TCRbeta CDR3 rearrangement, sequence reads were collapsed and filtered. For each sample, productive Simpson clonality was calculated as the square root of Simpson's diversity index across productive rearrangements. TCRdb mirrors the immuneACCESS table, restricted to in-frame sequences. Some clones are absent from its copies; in checked studies, under half trace to an unresolved V gene, and the reason for the others is unknown. The V and J calls and clone size come from that table; D and trimming were worked out from the DNA. For this sample the table gives about 48,000 clones, of which 85% to 90% were detected only once. Of the sample, less than 6.5% is held by the ten largest clones.

Comment on this clone: It has no known antigen specificity. No qualities accompany the bases; no much larger clone lies one base away.

The chain is assembled from TRBV12-5 and TRBJ2-2; 10 central bases correspond to TRBD2. This receptor was taken from a woman in her fifties or sixties with acute or convalescent COVID-19. Sequencing was carried out using peripheral blood. This receptor has the CDR3 CASGLGLAGVTGELFF. The sequenced DNA: TGTGCTAGTGGTTTGGGCCTAGCGGGGGTCACCGGGGAGCTGTTTTTT.